The rows below give T cell receptor beta chains drawn from one sample of a study of blood T cell repertoires in COVID-19. Profiled with immunoSEQ multiplex PCR; TCRdb holds only in-frame clones, not every one. Among a few hundred thousand clones, more than 75% were seen once, and the ten largest hold more than 6.5%. Sample: peripheral blood. The origin of the receptors is a woman aged 70-85 years with active or convalescent COVID-19. The CDR3 runs from the conserved cysteine through the conserved F or W. Each record gives: V gene, J gene, CDR3 protein.

TRBV11-2	TRBJ1-1	CASRNQGNTEAFF
TRBV20-1	TRBJ2-2	CSASLGNTGELFF
TRBV6-2/TRBV6-3	TRBJ1-5	CASSNQGALQPQHF
TRBV29-1	TRBJ2-4	CSPRGALAKNIQYF
TRBV4-1	TRBJ1-6	CASSQGGQGASEPLHF
TRBV5-1	TRBJ1-1	CASSLASVTEAFF
TRBV7-2	TRBJ1-5	CASSHDRNSNQPQHF
TRBV5-1	TRBJ2-3	CASSSSNGGDTQYF
TRBV7-9	TRBJ1-5	CASSSQGNQPQHF
TRBV29-1	TRBJ1-4	CSVRDRVPEKLFF
TRBV7-2	TRBJ2-1	CASSLMSAGGRNEQFF
TRBV7-2	TRBJ2-2	CASSSRQGNTGELFF
TRBV7-2	TRBJ1-1	CASSLAGGYTEAFF
TRBV5-1	TRBJ1-6	CASSFDRDYNSPLHF
TRBV25-1	TRBJ1-6	CASSDNRGNSPLHF
TRBV14	TRBJ2-3	CASSQSGGTLIGTDTQYF
TRBV19	TRBJ1-1	CASSIGGTGANTEAFF
TRBV6-2/TRBV6-3	TRBJ1-1	CASSGRRNTEAFF
TRBV19	TRBJ2-3	CASWDRGRTDTQYF
TRBV3-1/TRBV3-2	TRBJ2-1	CASSPWWLAGGYNEQFF
TRBV7-9	TRBJ1-2	CASSPSFITDKNGYTF
TRBV2	TRBJ1-2	CASSDPRATYGYTF
TRBV9	TRBJ1-3	CASSARDRGNTIYF
TRBV23-1	TRBJ1-4	CASSPGQATNEKLFF
TRBV5-1	TRBJ1-3	CASSLWGTGTSGNTIYF
TRBV7-8	TRBJ2-7	CASSFPRDRGLDEQYF
TRBV5-4	TRBJ1-5	CASSLGRGQPQHF
TRBV5-6	TRBJ2-1	CASRGTGGLYSYNEQFF